This T cell receptor (beta chain) was captured by sequencing in a study of cytomegalovirus exposure and HLA in healthy donors. Trimming at V came to 5 bases and at J to 3 bases, leaving 3 bases not matched to a gene. CDR1 and CDR2 from the germline V gene are SSHAT and FNYEAQ (reference sequence). The CDR3 is made up of 15 amino acids. PCR involved 60 Vbeta and 13 Jbeta primers. Repertoires were generated with immunoSEQ multiplex PCR, while TCRdb's copy carries only in-frame clones and drops some. This sample has approximately 180,000 clones, with around 83% found just once. The chain couples TRBV7-7 to TRBJ2-7, with 14 bases matching TRBD2. Sample: PBMCs. This TCR came from a middle-aged woman in good health and CMV-seronegative. CDR3 protein: CASSTGLAGVYEQYF. The CDR3 DNA sequence: TGTGCCAGCAGCACGGGACTAGCGGGAGTCTACGAGCAGTACTTC.